This T cell receptor (beta chain) was captured in a study of cytomegalovirus exposure and HLA in healthy donors. Study-wide results and limits: Per a prior analysis, the majority of TCR beta V segments were productive roughly 87% or roughly 30% of the time. Analysis performed later found roughly 17,000 TCR beta sequences associated with HLA alleles at 0.05 false discovery rate. The likely origin of a cluster of highly shared sequence variants was a sequencing artifact. Reportedly, fewer N-insertions than the roughly 700-donor mean appeared in an Asian-associated ancestry cluster in a later analysis.

This CDR3 has 13 amino acids. CDR1 is SGHNT and CDR2 is YYREEE in the germline V gene (reference sequence). Trimming left V 0 bases short and J 5 bases short, with 5 bases between. The PCR employed 60 Vbeta primers together with 13 Jbeta primers. Generated by immunoSEQ multiplex PCR, the TCRdb table keeps only in-frame clones and is missing some. The sample carries 95,000 to 150,000 clones, over 6.5% recorded once. This clone was seen a few times. The antigen remains unidentified. V gene TRBV5-4 combines with J gene TRBJ2-2; D uncertain. The sequencing input was PBMCs. This clonotype originated in a woman aged 40 to 50 in good health and CMV-seropositive. The CDR3 spells CASSLDSTGELFF. CDR3 coding DNA: TGTGCCAGCAGCTTGGACAGTACCGGGGAGCTGTTTTTT.